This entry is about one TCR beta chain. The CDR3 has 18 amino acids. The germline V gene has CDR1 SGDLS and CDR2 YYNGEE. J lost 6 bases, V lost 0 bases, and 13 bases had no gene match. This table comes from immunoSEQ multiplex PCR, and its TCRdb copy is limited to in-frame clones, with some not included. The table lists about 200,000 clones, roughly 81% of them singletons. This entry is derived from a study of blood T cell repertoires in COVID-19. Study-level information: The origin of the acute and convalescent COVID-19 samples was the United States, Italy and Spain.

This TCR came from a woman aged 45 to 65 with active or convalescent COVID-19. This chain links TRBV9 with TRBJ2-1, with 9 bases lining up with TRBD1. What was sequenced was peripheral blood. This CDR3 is CASSVEFSPGQGTNEQFF. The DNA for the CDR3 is TGTGCCAGCAGCGTAGAATTCTCGCCGGGACAGGGCACCAATGAGCAGTTCTTC.